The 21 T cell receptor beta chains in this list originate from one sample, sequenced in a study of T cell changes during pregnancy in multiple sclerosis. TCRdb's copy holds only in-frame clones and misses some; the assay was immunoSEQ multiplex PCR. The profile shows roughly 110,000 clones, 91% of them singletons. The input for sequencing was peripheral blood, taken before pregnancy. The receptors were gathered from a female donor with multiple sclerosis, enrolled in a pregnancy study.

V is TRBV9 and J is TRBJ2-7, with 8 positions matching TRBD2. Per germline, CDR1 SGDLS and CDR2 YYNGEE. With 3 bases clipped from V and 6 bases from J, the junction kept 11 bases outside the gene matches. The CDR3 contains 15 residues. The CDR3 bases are TGTGCCAGCAGCGCCAGCGGGGGCATATCGAGCGAGCAGTACTTC. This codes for CASSASGGISSEQYF.

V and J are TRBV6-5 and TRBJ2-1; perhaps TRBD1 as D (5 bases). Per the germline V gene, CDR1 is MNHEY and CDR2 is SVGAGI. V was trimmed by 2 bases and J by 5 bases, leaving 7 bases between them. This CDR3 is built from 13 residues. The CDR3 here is CASSYGANNEQFF. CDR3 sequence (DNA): TGTGCCAGCAGTTACGGGGCAAACAATGAGCAGTTCTTC.

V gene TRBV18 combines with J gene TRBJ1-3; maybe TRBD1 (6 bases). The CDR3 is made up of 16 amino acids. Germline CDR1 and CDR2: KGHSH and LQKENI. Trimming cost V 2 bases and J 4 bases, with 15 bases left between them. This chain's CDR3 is CASSPLEQGWGNTIYF. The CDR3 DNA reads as TGTGCCAGCTCACCATTGGAACAGGGTTGGGGAAACACCATATATTTT.

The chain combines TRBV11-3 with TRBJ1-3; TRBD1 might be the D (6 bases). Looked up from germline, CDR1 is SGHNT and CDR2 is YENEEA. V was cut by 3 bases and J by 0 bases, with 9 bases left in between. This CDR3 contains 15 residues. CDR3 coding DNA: TGTGCCAGCAGCTTTCAGGGGACCTCTGGAAACACCATATATTTT. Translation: CASSFQGTSGNTIYF.

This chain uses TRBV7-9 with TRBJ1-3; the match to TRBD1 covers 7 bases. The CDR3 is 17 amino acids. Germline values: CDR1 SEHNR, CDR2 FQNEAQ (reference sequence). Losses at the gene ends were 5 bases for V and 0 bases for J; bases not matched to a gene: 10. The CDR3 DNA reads TGTGCCAGCAGCCCCAGGACAGGTCCAGGCTCTGGAAACACCATATATTTT. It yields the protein CASSPRTGPGSGNTIYF.

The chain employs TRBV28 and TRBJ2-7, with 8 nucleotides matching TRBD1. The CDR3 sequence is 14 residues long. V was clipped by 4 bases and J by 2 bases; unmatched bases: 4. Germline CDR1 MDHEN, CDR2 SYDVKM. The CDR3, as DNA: TGTGCCAGCAGTTCACCGGGACAGGCCTACGAGCAGTACTTC. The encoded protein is CASSSPGQAYEQYF.

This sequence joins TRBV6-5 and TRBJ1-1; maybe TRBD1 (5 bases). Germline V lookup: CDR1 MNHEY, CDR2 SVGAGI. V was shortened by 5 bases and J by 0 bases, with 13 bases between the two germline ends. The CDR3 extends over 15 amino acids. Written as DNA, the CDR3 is TGTGCCAGCAGTCTTTTTCAGGGCCTGAACACTGAAGCTTTCTTT. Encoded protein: CASSLFQGLNTEAFF.

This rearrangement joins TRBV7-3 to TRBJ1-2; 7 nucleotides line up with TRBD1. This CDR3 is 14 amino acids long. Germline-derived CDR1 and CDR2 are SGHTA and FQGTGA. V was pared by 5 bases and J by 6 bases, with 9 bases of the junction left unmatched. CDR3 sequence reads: CASSPAGTVDGYTF. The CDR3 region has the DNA TGTGCCAGCAGCCCGGCCGGGACAGTCGATGGCTACACCTTC.

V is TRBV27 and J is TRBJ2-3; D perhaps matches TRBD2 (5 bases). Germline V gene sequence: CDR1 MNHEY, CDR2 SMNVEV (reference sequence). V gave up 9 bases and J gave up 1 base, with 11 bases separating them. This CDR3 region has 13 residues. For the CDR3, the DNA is TGTGCCAGTAATAGCGATCGCACAGATACGCAGTATTTT. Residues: CASNSDRTDTQYF.

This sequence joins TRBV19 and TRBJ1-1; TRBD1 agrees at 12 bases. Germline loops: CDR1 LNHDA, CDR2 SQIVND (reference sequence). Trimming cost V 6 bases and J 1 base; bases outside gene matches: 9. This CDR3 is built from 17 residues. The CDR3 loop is CASRPTPGQGANTEAFF. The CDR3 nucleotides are TGTGCCAGTAGGCCAACTCCGGGACAGGGGGCGAACACTGAAGCTTTCTTT.

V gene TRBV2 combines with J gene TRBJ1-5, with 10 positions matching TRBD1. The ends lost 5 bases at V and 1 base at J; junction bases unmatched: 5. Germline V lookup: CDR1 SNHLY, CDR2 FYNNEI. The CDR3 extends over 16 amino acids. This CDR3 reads CASSPRTGGSNQPQHF. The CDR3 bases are TGTGCCAGCAGTCCACGGACAGGGGGAAGCAATCAGCCCCAGCATTTT. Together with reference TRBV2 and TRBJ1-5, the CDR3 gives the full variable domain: EPEVTQTPSHQVTQMGQEVILRCVPISNHLYFYWYRQILGQKVEFLVSFYNNEISEKSEIFDDQFSVERPDGSNFTLKIRSTKLEDSAMYFCASSPRTGGSNQPQHFGDGTRLSIL.

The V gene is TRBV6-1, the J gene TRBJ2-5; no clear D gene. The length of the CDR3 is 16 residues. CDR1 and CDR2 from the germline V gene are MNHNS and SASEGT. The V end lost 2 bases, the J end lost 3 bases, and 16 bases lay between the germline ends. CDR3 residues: CASSESPVRTEETQYF. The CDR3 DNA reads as TGTGCCAGCAGTGAAAGCCCGGTACGAACTGAAGAGACCCAGTACTTC.

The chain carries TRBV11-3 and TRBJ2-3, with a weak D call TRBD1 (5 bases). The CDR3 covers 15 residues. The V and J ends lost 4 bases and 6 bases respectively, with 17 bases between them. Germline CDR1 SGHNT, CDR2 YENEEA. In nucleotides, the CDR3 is TGTGCCAGCAGCTCAAAGCAAAGGGGTAGGGATACGCAGTATTTT. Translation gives CASSSKQRGRDTQYF. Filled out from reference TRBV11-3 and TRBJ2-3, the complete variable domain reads EAGVVQSPRYKIIEKKQPVAFWCNPISGHNTLYWYLQNLGQGPELLIRYENEEAVDDSQLPKDRFSAERLKGVDSTLKIQPAELGDSAVYLCASSSKQRGRDTQYFGPGTRLTVL.

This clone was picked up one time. The CDR3: CASSRGGQAPRGYTF. CDR3 DNA sequence: TGTGCCAGCAGCAGAGGAGGACAGGCACCGAGGGGCTACACCTTC. The chain has TRBV7-9 and TRBJ1-2; 7 nucleotides agree with TRBD1. The length of the CDR3 is 15 residues. Trimming cost V 5 bases and J 8 bases; bases outside gene matches: 14. Germline V CDR1 and CDR2: SEHNR, FQNEAQ (reference sequence).

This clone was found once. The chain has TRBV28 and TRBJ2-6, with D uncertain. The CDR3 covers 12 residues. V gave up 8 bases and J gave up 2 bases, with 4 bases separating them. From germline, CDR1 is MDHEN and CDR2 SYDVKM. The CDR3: CASRAGANVLTF. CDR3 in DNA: TGTGCCAGCCGGGCTGGGGCCAACGTCCTGACTTTC. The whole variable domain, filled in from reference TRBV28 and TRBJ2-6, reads DVKVTQSSRYLVKRTGEKVFLECVQDMDHENMFWYRQDPGLGLRLIYFSYDVKMKEKGDIPEGYSVSREKKERFSLILESASTNQTSMYLCASRAGANVLTFGAGSRLTVL.

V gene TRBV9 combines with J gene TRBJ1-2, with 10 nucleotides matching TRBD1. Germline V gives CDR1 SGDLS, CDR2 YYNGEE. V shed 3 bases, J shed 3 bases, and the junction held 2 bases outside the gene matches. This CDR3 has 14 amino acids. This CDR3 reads CASSAGTGDYGYTF. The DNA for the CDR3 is TGTGCCAGCAGCGCCGGGACAGGGGACTATGGCTACACCTTC.

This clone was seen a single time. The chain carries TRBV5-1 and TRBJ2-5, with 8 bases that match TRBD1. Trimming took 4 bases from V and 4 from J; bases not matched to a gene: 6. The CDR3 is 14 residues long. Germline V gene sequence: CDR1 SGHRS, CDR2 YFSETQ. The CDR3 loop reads CASSRPGGGETQYF. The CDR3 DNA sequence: TGCGCCAGCAGCCGACCAGGGGGCGGAGAGACCCAGTACTTC.

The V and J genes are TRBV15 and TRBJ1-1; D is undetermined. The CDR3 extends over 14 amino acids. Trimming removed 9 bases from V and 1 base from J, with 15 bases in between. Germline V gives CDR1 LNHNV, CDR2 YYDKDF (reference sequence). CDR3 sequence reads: CATGRGEPNTEAFF. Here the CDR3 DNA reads TGTGCCACTGGGAGAGGAGAACCGAACACTGAAGCTTTCTTT.

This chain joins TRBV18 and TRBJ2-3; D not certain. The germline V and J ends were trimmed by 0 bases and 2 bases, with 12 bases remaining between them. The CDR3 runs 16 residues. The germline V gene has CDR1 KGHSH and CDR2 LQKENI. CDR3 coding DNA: TGTGCCAGCTCACCACCTCCGCAGGCCAACACAGATACGCAGTATTTT. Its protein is CASSPPPQANTDTQYF.

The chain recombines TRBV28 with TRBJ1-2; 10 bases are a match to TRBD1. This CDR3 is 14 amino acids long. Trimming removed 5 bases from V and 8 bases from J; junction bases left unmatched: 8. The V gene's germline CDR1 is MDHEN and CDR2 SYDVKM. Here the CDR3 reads CASSTWGQGKGYTF. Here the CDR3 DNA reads TGTGCCAGCAGTACGTGGGGACAGGGGAAGGGCTACACCTTC.

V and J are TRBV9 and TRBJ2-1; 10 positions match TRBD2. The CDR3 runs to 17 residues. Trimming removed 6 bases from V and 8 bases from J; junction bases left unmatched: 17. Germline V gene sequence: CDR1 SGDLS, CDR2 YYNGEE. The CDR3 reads CASTLSGRGYPTDEQFF. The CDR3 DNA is TGTGCCAGCACCCTAAGCGGGAGGGGCTACCCGACCGATGAGCAGTTCTTC.